Below, 21 T cell receptor beta chains from the same sample are listed, as sequenced in a study of T cell responses to AZD1222 COVID-19 vaccine (dated by TCRdb to about 2021). The time point tag for this specimen amounts to: baseline before first vaccination. Library preparation employed the immunoSEQ multiplex PCR assay. This is the immuneACCESS table as TCRdb keeps it, with only in-frame sequences that have V and J called. A part of the clones is gone; compared with another copy, unresolved V genes explain less than half, and the rest is unexplained. For this sample there are approximately 150,000 clones; more than 80% appear just once. The top ten constitute over 2.5% of the sample. The specimen was peripheral blood, collected on day 0 of AZD1222 vaccination. Receptors originate from an adult in good health.

J is TRBJ2-1 and V is TRBV20-1; no definite D call. The CDR3 is 11 amino acids. Germline V gene data show CDR1 as DFQATT and CDR2 as SNEGSKA (reference sequence). V was cut by 3 bases and J by 11 bases, with 11 bases left in between. CDR3 residues: CSARWRLQQFF. The CDR3 nucleotides are TGCAGTGCTAGGTGGAGACTTCAGCAGTTCTTC.

V and J are TRBV4-1 and TRBJ2-7, with a possible D match to TRBD2 (7 bases). Trimming took 0 bases from V and 4 from J, leaving 16 bases between them. The length of the CDR3 is 16 residues. Germline CDR1 reads MGHRA; CDR2 reads YSYEKL. The CDR3 DNA follows: TGCGCCAGCAGCCAAGATCGGGGGGCCGGGTTTTACGAGCAGTACTTC. It specifies CASSQDRGAGFYEQYF.

The rearrangement links TRBV2 to TRBJ1-4, with TRBD1 identical over 7 bases. Germline V gives CDR1 SNHLY, CDR2 FYNNEI. Trimming removed 8 bases from V and 7 bases from J; junction bases left unmatched: 13. This CDR3 is built from 15 residues. The CDR3 loop is CASQSTGASTEKLFF. CDR3 nucleotides: TGTGCCAGCCAGTCAACAGGGGCGTCTACTGAAAAACTGTTTTTT.

This chain connects TRBV6-6 to TRBJ1-6; D unclear. CDR3 length equals 13 residues. V was clipped by 5 bases and J by 7 bases, with 9 bases between them. Germline values: CDR1 MNHNY, CDR2 SVGAGI (reference sequence). In DNA form, the CDR3 reads TGTGCCAGCAGTACCGGGGAAAATTCACCCCTCCACTTT. Protein product: CASSTGENSPLHF.

This clone is a singleton in its sample. The chain links TRBV7-3 to TRBJ1-6, with 12 bases identical to TRBD1. There are 15 residues in the CDR3. Trimming cost V 5 bases and J 16 bases; bases outside gene matches: 12. The V gene's germline CDR1 is SGHTA and CDR2 FQGTGA. Here the CDR3 reads CASSVSPGQGASLHF. CDR3 nucleotides: TGTGCCAGCAGCGTCTCGCCGGGACAGGGGGCTTCGCTCCACTTT.

The J gene is TRBJ2-7, the V gene TRBV11-3; unclear D gene. The V end was cut by 5 bases, the J end by 7 bases, with 15 bases between. Germline V gene data show CDR1 as SGHNT and CDR2 as YENEEA. CDR3 size: 13 residues. This chain's CDR3 is CASSLSLTGEQYF. In nucleotides, the CDR3 is TGTGCCAGCAGCCTCTCTTTAACCGGGGAGCAGTACTTC.

The chain links TRBV9 to TRBJ2-3; D is uncertain. V was clipped by 6 bases and J by 6 bases, with 17 bases between them. The CDR3 has 14 residues. Germline V lookup: CDR1 SGDLS, CDR2 YYNGEE. CDR3 nucleotide sequence: TGTGCCAGCACCTCGGGCCCCTTATCGGATACGCAGTATTTT. It codes for CASTSGPLSDTQYF. The full variable domain, rest sourced from reference TRBV9 and TRBJ2-3, is DSGVTQTPKHLITATGQRVTLRCSPRSGDLSVYWYQQSLDQGLQFLIQYYNGEERAKGNILERFSAQQFPDLHSELNLSSLELGDSALYFCASTSGPLSDTQYFGPGTRLTVL.

This CDR3 reads CASIGTSGGPSTDTQYF. DNA of the CDR3: TGTGCCAGCATCGGGACTAGCGGGGGGCCTAGCACAGATACGCAGTATTTT. The chain has TRBV7-9 and TRBJ2-3, with TRBD2 matching over 15 bases. This CDR3 has 17 amino acids. V shed 7 bases, J shed 0 bases, and the junction held 5 bases outside the gene matches. From germline, CDR1 is SEHNR and CDR2 FQNEAQ (reference sequence).

The V call is TRBV11-1, the J call TRBJ2-7, with D possibly matching TRBD2 (6 bases). The length of the CDR3 is 13 residues. The germline CDR1 and CDR2 sequences are SGHAT and FQDESV (reference sequence). V lost 5 bases and J 2 bases, leaving 10 bases between the germline ends. The DNA of the CDR3 is TGTGCCAGCAGCCTGGGACTTCCCTACGAGCAGTACTTC. As protein: CASSLGLPYEQYF.

The chain employs TRBV19 and TRBJ1-2; D might be TRBD1 (6 bases). The CDR3 is 13 residues long. Germline lookup yields CDR1 LNHDA and CDR2 SQIVND (reference sequence). Trimming pared 6 bases from V and 6 bases from J, leaving 14 bases between. The CDR3 region has the DNA TGTGCCAGTAGGCCCGACAGGATAAATGGCTACACCTTC. The encoded protein is CASRPDRINGYTF.

The V and J genes are TRBV4-1 and TRBJ2-1; tentatively, D is TRBD2 (6 bases). Germline-derived CDR1 and CDR2 are MGHRA and YSYEKL. The length of the CDR3 is 12 residues. V was pared by 5 bases and J by 6 bases, with 8 bases between. The DNA for the CDR3 is TGCGCCAGCAGCGAGACTAGCAATGAGCAGTTCTTC. It yields the protein CASSETSNEQFF.

V gene TRBV5-4 combines with J gene TRBJ1-1; tentatively, D is TRBD1 (5 bases). Trimming left V 9 bases short and J 5 bases short, with 11 bases between. The CDR3 has 11 residues. Germline values: CDR1 SGHNT, CDR2 YYREEE (reference sequence). CDR3 protein: CATRDGTEAFF. CDR3 nucleotide sequence: TGTGCCACTAGGGACGGAACTGAAGCTTTCTTT. The variable domain in full, with the rest retrieved from reference TRBV5-4 and TRBJ1-1, is ETGVTQSPTHLIKTRGQQVTLRCSSQSGHNTVSWYQQALGQGPQFIFQYYREEENGRGNFPPRFSGLQFPNYSSELNVNALELDDSALYLCATRDGTEAFFGQGTRLTVV.

The chain employs TRBV20-1 and TRBJ2-1, with D possibly matching TRBD2 (6 bases). Germline V CDR1 and CDR2: DFQATT, SNEGSKA (reference sequence). CDR3 length equals 15 residues. Between the trimmed V and J ends, which lost 3 bases and 6 bases, there was a span of 18 bases. CDR3 nucleotides: TGCAGTGCTAGTGGGGGGAGCGGTCCGGGCAATGAGCAGTTCTTC. Protein sequence: CSASGGSGPGNEQFF.

V usage is TRBV4-2 and J usage is TRBJ1-2, with D unclear. CDR1 and CDR2 from the germline V gene are LGHNA and YNFKEQ. This CDR3 has 12 amino acids. V dropped 0 bases and J dropped 5 bases, with 4 bases sitting between them. The CDR3 loop is CASSQERYGYTF. The DNA for the CDR3 is TGTGCCAGCAGCCAAGAGAGGTATGGCTACACCTTC.

This sequence joins TRBV19 and TRBJ2-3, with TRBD2 matching over 8 bases. The CDR3 covers 15 residues. Germline V gene sequence: CDR1 LNHDA, CDR2 SQIVND (reference sequence). V lost 3 bases and J lost 4; bases outside the gene matches: 6. The CDR3 region is CASSMYGGAPDTQYF. As DNA, the CDR3 is TGTGCCAGTAGTATGTACGGGGGGGCCCCAGATACGCAGTATTTT.

This clone is classed as medium-sized. The V and J genes are TRBV7-9 and TRBJ1-6; no clear D gene. CDR3 length: 17 amino acids. Germline V gene sequence: CDR1 SEHNR, CDR2 FQNEAQ (reference sequence). The ends were cut back, 0 bases at V and 0 bases at J, with 9 bases in the middle. The CDR3 here is CASSLAGWSSYNSPLHF. The CDR3 nucleotides are TGTGCCAGCAGCTTAGCCGGATGGAGCTCCTATAATTCACCCCTCCACTTT.

CDR3 nucleotide sequence: TGTGCCAGCAGCCGATCCCCAGGGGGCCCCTCAGATACGCAGTATTTT. Translated, it gives CASSRSPGGPSDTQYF. The chain recombines TRBV3-1 (or the pseudogene TRBV3-2) with TRBJ2-3, with TRBD1 matching over 8 bases. This CDR3 has 16 amino acids. Germline loops: CDR1 LGHDT, CDR2 YNNKEL (reference sequence). J lost 4 bases, V lost 4 bases, and 10 bases had no gene match.

V is TRBV29-1 and J is TRBJ2-3; the match to TRBD1 covers 7 bases. The germline V gene encodes CDR1 SQVTM and CDR2 ANQGSEA. The J segment lost 3 bases and the V segment lost 4 bases, leaving 7 bases of the junction unmatched. The CDR3 extends over 14 amino acids. CDR3: CSVAGQRQTDTQYF. Here the CDR3 DNA reads TGCAGCGTTGCGGGACAGCGACAAACAGATACGCAGTATTTT.

The chain employs TRBV5-1 and TRBJ2-3; D is possibly TRBD2 (5 bases). CDR1 is SGHRS, CDR2 YFSETQ, per germline. This CDR3 is built from 16 residues. V gave up 0 bases and J gave up 4 bases, with 15 bases separating them. The CDR3 region is CASSLAGLSQSDTQYF. DNA for the CDR3: TGCGCCAGCAGCTTGGCCGGACTCTCACAGTCAGATACGCAGTATTTT.

The genes are TRBV6-5 and TRBJ1-5, with D unresolved. With 5 bases removed from V and 1 base from J, the gap between germline ends came to 6 bases. Germline V gene sequence: CDR1 MNHEY, CDR2 SVGAGI. This CDR3 spans 13 amino acids. The CDR3, as DNA: TGTGCCAGCAGTCCAGACAGCAATCAGCCCCAGCATTTT. Translation gives CASSPDSNQPQHF.

CDR3 loop: CASSSRGSPLHF. DNA of the CDR3: TGTGCCAGCAGTTCGCGGGGTTCACCCCTCCACTTT. The chain has TRBV12-3 or TRBV12-4 and TRBJ1-6, with no clear D. This CDR3 is built from 12 residues. V was shortened by 4 bases and J by 9 bases, with 7 bases between the two germline ends.